These T cell receptor beta chains were read from a single sample in a study of cytomegalovirus exposure and HLA in healthy donors. Data came from immunoSEQ multiplex PCR; TCRdb stores just in-frame clones and leaves some out. The sample records roughly 190,000 clones, 75% to 90% being singletons. Sequenced material: PBMCs. These receptors all stem from a woman between 50 and 59 years old in good health and CMV-seropositive. The CDR3 runs from the conserved cysteine through the conserved F or W. Each record gives: clone size, V gene, D gene, J gene, CDR3 protein, CDR3 DNA. A D gene is named only where the DNA matches it firmly. Clone size is not always given. Where it is, it says once, few, many or a class for expanded clones.

.	TRBV7-2	.	TRBJ1-4	CASSLGFSRGEKLFF	TGTGCCAGCAGCCTTGGTTTTAGTCGCGGTGAAAAACTGTTTTTT
few	TRBV2	.	TRBJ1-5	CASSEARGMGPQHF	TGTGCCAGCAGTGAAGCGAGAGGGATGGGGCCCCAGCATTTT
.	TRBV7-9	TRBD2	TRBJ2-4	CASSLDPSGEGYF	TGTGCCAGCAGCTTAGATCCTAGCGGGGAGGGGTACTTC
.	TRBV9	TRBD1	TRBJ2-5	CASSAPSGGPRETQYF	TGTGCCAGCAGCGCCCCTTCAGGGGGACCCCGGGAGACCCAGTACTTC
.	TRBV19	.	TRBJ1-2	CASSIFGGGNYGYTF	TGTGCCAGTAGTATCTTCGGGGGAGGTAACTATGGCTACACCTTC
.	TRBV7-9	.	TRBJ2-2	CASSPQYTGIGELFF	TGTGCCAGCAGCCCACAGTATACGGGGATCGGGGAGCTGTTTTTT
.	TRBV4-3	.	TRBJ2-2	CASSQDPGAMSTGELFF	TGCGCCAGCAGCCAAGATCCTGGGGCGATGAGCACCGGGGAGCTGTTTTTT
.	TRBV5-1	.	TRBJ2-1	CATGREGYNEQFF	TGCGCCACCGGCCGTGAGGGTTACAATGAGCAGTTCTTC
few	TRBV18	.	TRBJ1-1	CASSLDQGRDTEAFF	TGTGCCAGCTCACTAGATCAGGGGAGAGACACTGAAGCTTTCTTT
.	TRBV5-1	.	TRBJ1-1	CASSTGQKKTTEAFF	TGCGCCAGCAGCACAGGACAAAAAAAGACCACTGAAGCTTTCTTT
.	TRBV19	TRBD1	TRBJ1-1	CASSNTPTGATEAFF	TGTGCCAGTAGTAACACTCCTACAGGGGCCACTGAAGCTTTCTTT
.	TRBV7-9	TRBD2	TRBJ2-5	CASSPTGGGETQYF	TGTGCCAGCAGCCCCACGGGGGGAGGAGAGACCCAGTACTTC
.	TRBV6-5	.	TRBJ1-1	CAAISGEYTEAFF	TGTGCCGCGATATCAGGGGAGTACACTGAAGCTTTCTTT
.	TRBV12-5	TRBD2	TRBJ2-1	CASGSGGGNRNNEQFF	TGTGCTAGTGGTAGCGGGGGGGGAAATAGGAACAATGAGCAGTTCTTC
.	TRBV7-2	TRBD1	TRBJ2-5	CASSGRTGGETQYF	TGTGCCAGCAGCGGACGGACAGGGGGGGAGACCCAGTACTTC
.	TRBV5-1	.	TRBJ2-3	CASSLAGEDTQYF	TGCGCCAGCAGCTTGGCCGGGGAGGATACGCAGTATTTT
few	TRBV15	.	TRBJ2-5	CATSRGGRQETQYF	TGTGCCACCAGCAGAGGGGGCCGTCAGGAGACCCAGTACTTC
.	TRBV18	.	TRBJ2-7	CASSHQENSYEQYF	TGTGCCAGCTCACATCAAGAAAACTCCTACGAGCAGTACTTC
.	TRBV7-9	TRBD1	TRBJ1-2	CSSSRDRRYGYAF	TGTTCCAGCAGCAGGGACAGGAGATATGGCTACGCCTTC
.	TRBV29-1	.	TRBJ1-2	CSASPGLSIGYTF	TGCAGCGCCTCCCCAGGGCTTTCTATAGGCTACACCTTC
.	TRBV14	.	TRBJ2-1	CASSLRGGLRIEQFF	TGTGCCAGCAGCCTGAGGGGGGGTTTAAGAATCGAGCAGTTCTTC
.	TRBV6-6	.	TRBJ2-7	CASSLNYYEQYF	TGTGCCAGCAGCCTCAACTACTACGAGCAGTACTTC
.	TRBV7-2	.	TRBJ2-1	CASRRGTYNEQFF	TGTGCCAGCAGGCGGGGTACCTACAATGAGCAGTTCTTC
.	TRBV4-1	.	TRBJ2-7	CASSQASSDSYEQYF	TGCGCCAGCAGCCAAGCGAGTAGCGACTCCTACGAGCAGTACTTC
.	TRBV19	TRBD1	TRBJ1-1	CASTPGWGSTGATEAFF	TGTGCCAGTACCCCGGGTTGGGGATCGACAGGGGCCACTGAAGCTTTCTTT
.	TRBV2	.	TRBJ1-3	CASTEGQVSGNTIYF	TGTGCCAGCACCGAAGGTCAGGTCTCTGGAAACACCATATATTTT
many	TRBV5-6	.	TRBJ1-3	CASSLTETGNTIYF	TGTGCCAGCAGCTTGACAGAAACCGGAAACACCATATATTTT
.	TRBV30	TRBD1	TRBJ2-3	CAWSPGQVTDTQYF	TGTGCCTGGAGCCCGGGACAGGTCACAGATACGCAGTATTTT
.	TRBV30	TRBD1	TRBJ1-5	CAWSLQGWGNQPQHF	TGTGCCTGGAGTCTACAGGGGTGGGGCAATCAGCCCCAGCATTTT
.	TRBV21-1	.	TRBJ2-1	CASRLPGLAGMEQFF	TGTGCCAGCAGACTTCCGGGACTAGCGGGAATGGAGCAGTTCTTC
once	TRBV6-6	TRBD1	TRBJ2-1	CASSLDRQGVNEQFF	TGTGCCAGCAGCCTGGACCGACAGGGGGTCAATGAGCAGTTCTTC
.	TRBV18	TRBD2	TRBJ2-5	CASSPSGGGQETQYF	TGTGCCAGCTCACCCAGCGGGGGGGGCCAAGAGACCCAGTACTTC
.	TRBV5-1	TRBD2	TRBJ2-3	CASSLGTSGGPTDTQYF	TGCGCCAGCAGCTTGGGGACTAGCGGGGGCCCCACAGATACGCAGTATTTT
.	TRBV4-1	TRBD1	TRBJ2-3	CASSRSGEGQGTYF	TGCGCCAGCAGCCGAAGTGGTGAAGGACAGGGGACCTATTTT
.	TRBV18	TRBD2	TRBJ2-1	CASSPLPGSGGNFNYNEQFF	TGTGCCAGCTCACCTCTCCCGGGGAGCGGGGGCAACTTTAACTACAATGAGCAGTTCTTC
.	TRBV18	TRBD1	TRBJ1-2	CASSSTGDGYTF	TGTGCCAGCTCATCGACAGGGGACGGCTACACCTTC
.	TRBV21-1	.	TRBJ2-7	CASNGTGDIYEQYF	TGTGCCAGCAACGGGACAGGGGACATATACGAGCAGTACTTC